One and the same sample provided the 16 T cell receptor beta chains below, sequenced in a study of radiotherapy plus CTLA-4 blockade in lung cancer. Clones were sequenced by immunoSEQ multiplex PCR, and TCRdb holds only the in-frame ones, with some missing. The sample consists of 20,000 to 30,000 clones, about 77% of them appearing once. Material: peripheral blood, obtained from a patient treated with radiotherapy plus ipilimumab. These receptors were collected from a human donor with non-small cell lung cancer that progressed on radiotherapy plus ipilimumab.

The J gene is TRBJ2-1, the V gene TRBV4-3, with 11 bases identical to TRBD2. V gave up 0 bases and J gave up 5 bases; unmatched junction bases: 3. CDR3 length: 16 residues. Germline-derived CDR1 and CDR2 are LGHNA and YSLEER. This CDR3 is CASSQDSGGAHNEQFF. CDR3 bases: TGCGCCAGCAGCCAAGATAGCGGGGGGGCTCACAATGAGCAGTTCTTC.

The chain employs TRBV19 and TRBJ1-5, with D uncertain. Germline V gives CDR1 LNHDA, CDR2 SQIVND (reference sequence). V was trimmed by 0 bases and J by 6 bases, leaving 9 bases between them. The CDR3 loop spans 14 amino acids. In DNA, the CDR3 is TGTGCCAGTAGTATAGATACGACGAGTCAGCCCCAGCATTTT. It specifies CASSIDTTSQPQHF.

The chain uses TRBV5-1 and TRBJ1-1; the D gene is possibly TRBD1 (5 bases). Germline V gene lookup returns CDR1 SGHRS and CDR2 YFSETQ. The CDR3 runs 15 residues. V gave up 0 bases and J gave up 6 bases, with 15 bases separating them. CDR3 DNA sequence: TGCGCCAGCAGCTTGGATCCAGGGCAAGTGCCTGAAGCTTTCTTT. It encodes CASSLDPGQVPEAFF. The full variable domain, its missing parts supplied by reference TRBV5-1 and TRBJ1-1, is KAGVTQTPRYLIKTRGQQVTLSCSPISGHRSVSWYQQTPGQGLQFLFEYFSETQRNKGNFPGRFSGRQFSNSRSEMNVSTLELGDSALYLCASSLDPGQVPEAFFGQGTRLTVV.

The V and J genes are TRBV10-3 and TRBJ1-5; D not resolved. In germline, CDR1 is ENHRY, CDR2 SYGVKD. This CDR3 is 13 amino acids long. V was clipped by 7 bases and J by 5 bases, with 12 bases between them. The CDR3 reads CAIKGSLYQPQHF. CDR3 bases: TGTGCCATCAAGGGCTCCTTATATCAGCCCCAGCATTTT.

V gene TRBV7-2 combines with J gene TRBJ2-5, with a tentative D call TRBD1 (6 bases). The germline gives CDR1 SGHTA, CDR2 FQGNSA. The CDR3 is 16 amino acids. The V end was cut by 1 base, the J end by 5 bases, with 17 bases between. CDR3 DNA: TGTGCCAGCAGCTTAGTGCGGACAGCCGAGGGGGAGACCCAGTACTTC. This encodes CASSLVRTAEGETQYF.

The rearrangement uses TRBV13 and TRBJ2-1; the D is unclear. This CDR3 contains 15 residues. Trimming left V 2 bases short and J 3 bases short, with 11 bases between. CDR1 and CDR2 from the germline V gene are PRHDT and FYEKMQ (reference sequence). This CDR3 is CASSLYSRFYNEQFF. CDR3 in DNA: TGTGCCAGCAGCTTATACTCGCGGTTCTACAATGAGCAGTTCTTC.

By its share, this clone is hyperexpanded (1% or more). The chain recombines TRBV19 with TRBJ2-1; no reliable D call. Trimming pared 8 bases from V and 4 bases from J, leaving 9 bases between. The germline V gene encodes CDR1 LNHDA and CDR2 SQIVND (reference sequence). This CDR3 is 12 amino acids long. The CDR3, as DNA: TGTGCCAGTTCTCATGGATACAATGAGCAGTTCTTC. Protein product: CASSHGYNEQFF.

The chain joins TRBV28 to TRBJ2-7; D may correspond to TRBD1 or TRBD2 (5 bases each). CDR3 size: 16 residues. Trimming stripped 7 bases from V and 4 bases from J, with 23 bases between. Germline lookup yields CDR1 MDHEN and CDR2 SYDVKM. CDR3 coding DNA: TGTGCCAGCAACGGGGCGTTGACGACTTCTGTATACGAGCAGTACTTC. Encoded protein: CASNGALTTSVYEQYF.

The chain couples TRBV2 to TRBJ2-7; 8 nucleotides line up with TRBD1. The length of the CDR3 is 15 residues. The V segment lost 7 bases and the J segment 0 bases; nucleotides outside the gene matches: 8. Germline values: CDR1 SNHLY, CDR2 FYNNEI. CDR3 amino acids: CASNPQGATSYEQYF. In DNA, the CDR3 is TGTGCCAGCAACCCTCAGGGGGCAACCTCCTACGAGCAGTACTTC.

The CDR3 loop reads CASSRGLAGVNEQFF. As DNA, the CDR3 is TGTGCCAGCAGCCGGGGACTAGCGGGAGTGAATGAGCAGTTCTTC. The chain links TRBV13 to TRBJ2-1, with 14 bases that match TRBD2. The CDR3 totals 15 residues. V lost 5 bases to trimming and J lost 7 bases; unmatched junction nucleotides: 4. The V gene's germline CDR1 is PRHDT and CDR2 FYEKMQ (reference sequence).

The V gene is TRBV11-3, the J gene TRBJ1-6; D is ambiguous. Germline CDR1 reads SGHNT; CDR2 reads YENEEA. Deletions cut 0 bases from V and 1 base from J, with 7 bases between. The length of the CDR3 is 16 residues. CDR3 region: CASSLEVRSYNSPLHF. The CDR3 DNA sequence: TGTGCCAGCAGCTTAGAAGTCAGATCCTATAATTCACCCCTCCACTTT.

This chain links TRBV10-3 with TRBJ2-7; D not resolved. The CDR3 has 15 amino acids. In germline, CDR1 is ENHRY, CDR2 SYGVKD. V was cut by 2 bases and J by 0 bases, with 11 bases left in between. CDR3 coding DNA: TGTGCCATCAGTGAGCTCGGGCCCAACTCCTACGAGCAGTACTTC. The encoded protein is CAISELGPNSYEQYF.

V usage is TRBV6-5 and J usage is TRBJ2-5, with D unclear. The CDR3 is made up of 13 amino acids. V was trimmed by 6 bases and J by 2 bases, leaving 10 bases between them. CDR1 and CDR2 from the germline V gene are MNHEY and SVGAGI. The CDR3 sequence is CASSRTWQETQYF. Written as DNA, the CDR3 is TGTGCCAGCAGCCGAACGTGGCAAGAGACCCAGTACTTC.

The chain joins TRBV5-1 to TRBJ2-1, with TRBD1 as a possible D gene (5 bases). The V gene's germline CDR1 is SGHRS and CDR2 YFSETQ. The CDR3 spans 14 residues. Trimming took off 0 bases at V and 4 bases at J, with 8 bases between the two ends. The CDR3 is CASSLGQTYNEQFF. Here the CDR3 DNA reads TGCGCCAGCAGCTTGGGACAGACGTACAATGAGCAGTTCTTC.

The rearrangement joins TRBV7-6 to TRBJ2-1; 9 nucleotides agree with TRBD1. Germline V CDR1 and CDR2: SGHVS, FNYEAQ. CDR3 length equals 17 residues. V lost 2 bases to trimming and J lost 3 bases; unmatched junction nucleotides: 8. CDR3 loop: CASSLTGGTSLYNEQFF. CDR3 coding DNA: TGTGCCAGCAGCTTAACAGGGGGCACCTCTCTCTACAATGAGCAGTTCTTC.

The chain uses TRBV2 and TRBJ1-6; tentatively, D is TRBD1 (6 bases). Looked up from germline, CDR1 is SNHLY and CDR2 is FYNNEI. The CDR3 length is 18 residues. V gave up 2 bases and J gave up 0 bases, with 14 bases separating them. CDR3 protein: CASSERGGGSSYNSPLHF. CDR3 nucleotide sequence: TGTGCCAGCAGTGAAAGGGGGGGAGGGAGCTCCTATAATTCACCCCTCCACTTT.